The clone carrying this TCR beta chain was counted only a few times. Its antigen is currently unknown. The data derive from a study of T cells in Graves' hyperthyroidism and ophthalmopathy. Study conclusions and caveats: Among clonotypes expanded in thyroid above 0.001, most were also found in blood. Before onset, ophthalmopathy was predicted by the model a median around 6.5 months earlier.

From germline, CDR1 is MDHEN and CDR2 SYDVKM. Trimming left V 8 bases short and J 3 bases short, with 11 bases between. The CDR3 contains 13 residues. RNA transcripts served as the template for amplifying TCR beta CDR3 regions. In the first-round RT-PCR of the TCR CDR3, the HTBI primer set was used. TCRdb re-called the multiplex PCR reads through MiXCR, storing one row per CDR3 protein. Among about 500,000 distinct CDR3 sequences listed, 46% were seen once. Clinical symptoms, serum thyroxine, TRAb, thyroid ultrasound and orbital computed tomography informed diagnoses. This sequence originates from an adult woman with Graves' disease, either hyperthyroidism or ophthalmopathy (not recorded which). V is TRBV28 and J is TRBJ1-5; tentative D call: TRBD1 (5 bases). The source material was peripheral blood or thyroid tissue (not recorded which). The CDR3 nucleotides are TGTGCCAGCGTAGGGGCGGACAATCAGCCCCAGCATTTT. Its translation: CASVGADNQPQHF.